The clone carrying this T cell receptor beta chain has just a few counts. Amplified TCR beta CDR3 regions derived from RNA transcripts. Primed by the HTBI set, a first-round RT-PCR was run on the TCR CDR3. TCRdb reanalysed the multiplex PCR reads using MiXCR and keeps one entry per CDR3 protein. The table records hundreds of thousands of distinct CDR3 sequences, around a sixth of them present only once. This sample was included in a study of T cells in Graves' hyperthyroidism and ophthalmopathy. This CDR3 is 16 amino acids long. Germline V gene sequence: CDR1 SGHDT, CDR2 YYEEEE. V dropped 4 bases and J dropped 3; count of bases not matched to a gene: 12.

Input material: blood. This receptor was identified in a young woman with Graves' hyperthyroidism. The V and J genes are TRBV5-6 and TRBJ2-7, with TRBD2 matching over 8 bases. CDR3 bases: TGTGCCAGCAGCCAGAACGCGGGACTAGTATACTACGAGCAGTACTTC. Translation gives CASSQNAGLVYYEQYF.